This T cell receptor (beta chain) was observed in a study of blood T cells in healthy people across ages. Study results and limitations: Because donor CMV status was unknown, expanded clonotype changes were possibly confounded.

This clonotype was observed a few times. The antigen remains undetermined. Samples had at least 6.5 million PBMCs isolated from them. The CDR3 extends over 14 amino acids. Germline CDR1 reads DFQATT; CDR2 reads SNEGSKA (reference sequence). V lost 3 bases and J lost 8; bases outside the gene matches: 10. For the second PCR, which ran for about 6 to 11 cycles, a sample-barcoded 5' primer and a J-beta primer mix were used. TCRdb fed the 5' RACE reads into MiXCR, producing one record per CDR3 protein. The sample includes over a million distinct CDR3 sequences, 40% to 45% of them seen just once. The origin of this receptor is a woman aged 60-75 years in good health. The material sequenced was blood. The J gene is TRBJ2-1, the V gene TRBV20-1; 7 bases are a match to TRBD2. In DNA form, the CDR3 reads TGCAGTGCTAGTCGGGAGGCCCTGGGGGATGAGCAGTTCTTC. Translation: CSASREALGDEQFF.